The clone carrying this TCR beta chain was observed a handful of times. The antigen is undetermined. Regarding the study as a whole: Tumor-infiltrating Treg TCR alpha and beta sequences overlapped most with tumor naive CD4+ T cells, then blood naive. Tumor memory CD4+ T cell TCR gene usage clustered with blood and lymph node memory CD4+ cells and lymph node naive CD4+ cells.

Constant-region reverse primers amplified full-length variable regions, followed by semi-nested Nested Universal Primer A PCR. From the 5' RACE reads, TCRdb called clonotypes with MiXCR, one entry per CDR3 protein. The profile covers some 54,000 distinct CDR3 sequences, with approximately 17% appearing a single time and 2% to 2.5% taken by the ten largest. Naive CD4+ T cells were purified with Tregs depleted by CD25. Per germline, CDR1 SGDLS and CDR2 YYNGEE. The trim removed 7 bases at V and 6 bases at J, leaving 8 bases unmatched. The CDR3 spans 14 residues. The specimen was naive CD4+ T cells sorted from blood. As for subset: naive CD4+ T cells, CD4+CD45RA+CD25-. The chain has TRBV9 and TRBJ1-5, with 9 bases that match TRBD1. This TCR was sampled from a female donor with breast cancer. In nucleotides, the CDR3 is TGTGCCAGCGCAGAGGGGACAGGGAGTCAGCCCCAGCATTTT. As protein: CASAEGTGSQPQHF.